This TCR beta chain was sequenced for a study of blood T cell repertoires in COVID-19. Study as a whole: The United States, Italy and Spain supplied acute and convalescent COVID-19 samples. T cells, B-cell-depleted T cells, or PBMCs supplied cDNA or gDNA.

The CDR3 runs to 15 residues. J was trimmed by 7 bases and V by 7 bases; bases with no gene match: 10. Germline V gene data show CDR1 as LNHDA and CDR2 as SQIVND (reference sequence). In the original analysis: Counts of nucleated cells, estimated from reference gene primer amplification, were obtained. This table comes from immunoSEQ multiplex PCR, and its TCRdb copy is limited to in-frame clones, with some not included. That table furnishes V, J and clone size, whereas the DNA furnished D and trimming. The sample has about 120,000 clones, approximately 90% seen once; the top ten hold about 18%. This TCR was sampled from a human donor with acute or convalescent COVID-19. The donor label of this sample is uncertain. Material for sequencing was peripheral blood. The J gene is TRBJ1-6, the V gene TRBV19, with 7 positions matching TRBD1. CDR3 residues: CASNEMWGQNSPLHF. DNA of the CDR3: TGTGCCAGTAACGAGATGTGGGGACAGAATTCACCCCTCCACTTT.